Presented here are 20 T cell receptor beta chains from one specimen sequenced in a study of cytomegalovirus exposure and HLA in healthy donors. The PCR ran on 60 Vbeta and 13 Jbeta primers. Some clones are missing from TCRdb's copy, which holds only in-frame ones; the method was immunoSEQ multiplex PCR. The data show 200,000 to 250,000 clones, about four fifths seen once. Sequenced sample: PBMCs. These receptor sequences come from a man aged 30 to 39 in good health and CMV-seronegative.

The chain uses TRBV7-9 and TRBJ2-2; no reliable D call. The germline V gene encodes CDR1 SEHNR and CDR2 FQNEAQ (reference sequence). With 8 bases removed from V and 8 bases from J, the gap between germline ends came to 9 bases. The CDR3 length is 11 residues. DNA of the CDR3: TGTGCCAGCCGGCGGTCTGGGGAGCTGTTTTTT. As protein: CASRRSGELFF.

V usage is TRBV9 and J usage is TRBJ2-3, with no clear D. The CDR3 is made up of 14 amino acids. Germline V gives CDR1 SGDLS, CDR2 YYNGEE. The V end lost 7 bases, the J end lost 6 bases, and 18 bases lay between the germline ends. As DNA, the CDR3 is TGTGCCAGCGCTCCGCGTGGAAGAGGTGATACGCAGTATTTT. It codes for CASAPRGRGDTQYF. Full variable domain (rest looked up from reference TRBV9 and TRBJ2-3): DSGVTQTPKHLITATGQRVTLRCSPRSGDLSVYWYQQSLDQGLQFLIQYYNGEERAKGNILERFSAQQFPDLHSELNLSSLELGDSALYFCASAPRGRGDTQYFGPGTRLTVL.

Details on this clone: Other DNA variants within this sample encode the same CDR3. The chain couples TRBV19 to TRBJ2-1; TRBD1 might be the D (6 bases). Deletions cut 5 bases from V and 4 bases from J, with 9 bases between. The CDR3 loop spans 13 amino acids. CDR1 is LNHDA, CDR2 SQIVND, per germline (reference sequence). The CDR3 DNA reads as TGTGCCAGTAGTCCCAGGGGATACAATGAGCAGTTCTTC. Its translation: CASSPRGYNEQFF. Full variable domain (remainder filled in from reference TRBV19 and TRBJ2-1): DGGITQSPKYLFRKEGQNVTLSCEQNLNHDAMYWYRQDPGQGLRLIYYSQIVNDFQKGDIAEGYSVSREKKESFPLTVTSAQKNPTAFYLCASSPRGYNEQFFGPGTRLTVL.

J is TRBJ2-5 and V is TRBV5-1; 8 bases align to TRBD2. The V segment lost 2 bases and the J segment 4 bases; nucleotides outside the gene matches: 7. The germline gives CDR1 SGHRS, CDR2 YFSETQ. The CDR3 is made up of 15 amino acids. The CDR3 reads CASSFVVGGGETQYF. The CDR3 region has the DNA TGCGCCAGCAGCTTCGTGGTCGGGGGGGGAGAGACCCAGTACTTC.

J is TRBJ2-3 and V is TRBV10-1; D possibly corresponds to TRBD1 (7 bases). V gave up 2 bases and J gave up 1 base, with 10 bases separating them. Germline-derived CDR1 and CDR2 are WNHNN and SYGVQD (reference sequence). The CDR3 contains 15 residues. DNA of the CDR3: TGCGCCAGCAGTGAGCAGGGGGAGGGCACAGATACGCAGTATTTT. Residues: CASSEQGEGTDTQYF.

The genes are TRBV7-2 and TRBJ2-7; D is perhaps TRBD1 (6 bases). The CDR3 totals 14 residues. Germline CDR1 reads SGHTA; CDR2 reads FQGNSA. V lost 5 bases and J lost 4, with 15 bases in between. The CDR3 region is CASSKQQGLYEQYF. The CDR3 coding sequence is TGTGCCAGCAGCAAACAACAGGGATTGTACGAGCAGTACTTC.

The chain uses TRBV18 and TRBJ2-1; 7 bases are shared with TRBD1. The germline V gene encodes CDR1 KGHSH and CDR2 LQKENI. This CDR3 comprises 14 residues. J gave up 4 bases and V 1 base, and 1 base lay outside the gene matches. The CDR3 region is CASSPQGAYNEQFF. CDR3 DNA sequence: TGTGCCAGCTCACCACAGGGGGCTTACAATGAGCAGTTCTTC.

This rearrangement joins TRBV11-1 to TRBJ2-5; TRBD2 matches 15 bases. With V trimmed by 5 bases and J by 4 bases, 2 bases remained unmatched. The germline CDR1 and CDR2 sequences are SGHAT and FQDESV (reference sequence). This CDR3 is 15 amino acids long. CDR3 sequence: CASSRTSGGGETQYF. Written as DNA, the CDR3 is TGTGCCAGCAGCCGGACTAGCGGGGGGGGAGAGACCCAGTACTTC.

The J gene is TRBJ2-7, the V gene TRBV15; maybe TRBD1 (6 bases). The CDR3 spans 14 residues. Deletions cut 5 bases from V and 0 bases from J, with 11 bases between. Germline CDR1 and CDR2: LNHNV and YYDKDF (reference sequence). The DNA for the CDR3 is TGTGCCACCAGCCCTGGACAGCACTCCTACGAGCAGTACTTC. This translates into CATSPGQHSYEQYF.

The V gene is TRBV28, the J gene TRBJ1-5; D call uncertain. CDR1 MDHEN and CDR2 SYDVKM come from the germline V gene. The length of the CDR3 is 15 residues. V shed 7 bases and J shed 3 bases, with 16 bases lying between them. For the CDR3, the DNA is TGTGCCAGCAAGAGAGCGTCATCGAACAATCAGCCCCAGCATTTT. Its protein product is CASKRASSNNQPQHF.

V and J are TRBV28 and TRBJ2-7; TRBD1 matches 9 bases. The CDR3 loop spans 14 amino acids. The junction had 6 bases not matched to a gene; V was cut back by 6 bases and J by 3 bases. The V gene's germline CDR1 is MDHEN and CDR2 SYDVKM. The CDR3 reads CASRTGGVNYEQYF. CDR3 bases: TGTGCCAGCAGGACAGGGGGGGTTAACTACGAGCAGTACTTC.

This chain joins TRBV7-8 and TRBJ1-2; D gene ambiguous. The CDR3 extends over 15 amino acids. V dropped 1 base and J dropped 2 bases, with 11 bases sitting between them. CDR1 is SGHVS, CDR2 FQNEAQ, per germline. CDR3 nucleotides: TGTGCCAGCAGCTTAGTGGTGAGCTTCAACTATGGCTACACCTTC. Its translation is CASSLVVSFNYGYTF. The full variable domain, with the rest looked up from reference TRBV7-8 and TRBJ1-2, is GAGVSQSPRYKVAKRGQDVALRCDPISGHVSLFWYQQALGQGPEFLTYFQNEAQLDKSGLPSDRFFAERPEGSVSTLKIQRTQQEDSAVYLCASSLVVSFNYGYTFGSGTRLTVV.

The CDR3 nucleotides read TGTGCCAGCAGCTTAGCGCATAGCTCTGGAAACACCATATATTTT. Its translation: CASSLAHSSGNTIYF. The rearrangement uses TRBV7-2 and TRBJ1-3; D gene uncertain. V lost 0 bases and J lost 0, with 6 bases in between. Germline V lookup: CDR1 SGHTA, CDR2 FQGNSA. CDR3 length: 15 residues.

The CDR3 DNA is TGTGCCAGCAGTCAGACGGTGGCGGGGGACACCATATATTTT. This encodes CASSQTVAGDTIYF. The chain couples TRBV28 to TRBJ1-3; possible D gene TRBD1, 5 bases. CDR1 and CDR2 from the germline V gene are MDHEN and SYDVKM. The V end was cut by 5 bases, the J end by 8 bases, with 16 bases between. The CDR3 is 14 residues long.

The gene calls are TRBV5-1 and TRBJ1-1; D might be TRBD1 (5 bases). V shed 1 base and J shed 2 bases, with 15 bases lying between them. Per germline, CDR1 SGHRS and CDR2 YFSETQ. This CDR3 is built from 16 residues. The CDR3 loop is CASSLTVGGLNTEAFF. CDR3 DNA sequence: TGCGCCAGCAGCTTGACGGTCGGGGGACTAAACACTGAAGCTTTCTTT. Full variable domain (remainder filled in from reference TRBV5-1 and TRBJ1-1): KAGVTQTPRYLIKTRGQQVTLSCSPISGHRSVSWYQQTPGQGLQFLFEYFSETQRNKGNFPGRFSGRQFSNSRSEMNVSTLELGDSALYLCASSLTVGGLNTEAFFGQGTRLTVV.

This clone was counted a few times. The V call is TRBV7-9, the J call TRBJ1-1; D might be TRBD1 (5 bases). The CDR3 is 16 residues long. The germline V and J ends were trimmed by 2 bases and 0 bases, with 13 bases remaining between them. Germline V gene lookup returns CDR1 SEHNR and CDR2 FQNEAQ (reference sequence). CDR3 sequence: CASSLRGQVLNTEAFF. The CDR3 nucleotides are TGTGCCAGCAGCTTAAGGGGCCAGGTACTGAACACTGAAGCTTTCTTT.

The chain combines TRBV4-1 with TRBJ1-6, with TRBD1 matching over 9 bases. V gave up 4 bases and J gave up 9 bases; unmatched junction bases: 4. The CDR3 is 14 amino acids. Germline V gives CDR1 MGHRA, CDR2 YSYEKL. CDR3 sequence: CASSRGQGGSPLHF. The CDR3 nucleotides are TGCGCCAGCAGCCGGGGACAGGGAGGTTCACCCCTCCACTTT.

The chain links TRBV9 to TRBJ1-1; D not certain. Germline CDR1 SGDLS, CDR2 YYNGEE. Trimming stripped 4 bases from V and 5 bases from J, with 12 bases between. The CDR3 is made up of 13 amino acids. The CDR3 DNA sequence: TGTGCCAGCAGCCTCGGGTCTTTAACTGAAGCTTTCTTT. This translates into CASSLGSLTEAFF.

The rearrangement uses TRBV5-4 and TRBJ2-2; 10 bases agree with TRBD1. Germline V CDR1 and CDR2: SGHNT, YYREEE (reference sequence). The CDR3 is 17 amino acids. V lost 4 bases and J lost 2; bases outside the gene matches: 8. The CDR3 spells CASSPTWTGGNTGELFF. In DNA, the CDR3 is TGTGCCAGCAGCCCGACCTGGACAGGGGGTAACACCGGGGAGCTGTTTTTT.

A few counts support this clone. The chain links TRBV5-1 to TRBJ1-2; 7 positions match TRBD1. The CDR3 contains 16 residues. V gave up 0 bases and J gave up 8 bases; unmatched junction bases: 13. Germline V gene sequence: CDR1 SGHRS, CDR2 YFSETQ. CDR3 in DNA: TGCGCCAGCAGCTTGGGGACAGGTCCGGACTCTAGGGGCTACACCTTC. It specifies CASSLGTGPDSRGYTF.